This T cell receptor beta chain was captured in a study of shared clonotypes between healthy human individuals. Deep-level assay runs were performed. The assay was immunoSEQ multiplex PCR, and TCRdb's table has in-frame clones only and misses some. The table has over a million clones, 78% seen once; the top ten hold 0.55% to 0.7%. In this sample, this clone turned up once. V was clipped by 4 bases and J by 6 bases, with 17 bases between them. The CDR3 is 15 residues long. Germline V gene sequence: CDR1 SGHRS, CDR2 YFSETQ. The receptor was isolated from a man between 18 and 35 years old in good health. Some clones in this sample may be carry-over from other donors' samples. The V and J genes are TRBV5-1 and TRBJ2-1; D might be TRBD1 (7 bases). Sequencing was performed on memory CD4+ T cells from PBMCs. Stated subset: CD45RA-negative fraction. CDR3 region: CASSQGGAGGNEQFF. CDR3 in DNA: TGCGCCAGCAGCCAGGGGGGAGCGGGCGGCAATGAGCAGTTCTTC. The full variable domain, in which reference TRBV5-1 and TRBJ2-1 provide the parts outside the CDR3, is KAGVTQTPRYLIKTRGQQVTLSCSPISGHRSVSWYQQTPGQGLQFLFEYFSETQRNKGNFPGRFSGRQFSNSRSEMNVSTLELGDSALYLCASSQGGAGGNEQFFGPGTRLTVL.